These 18 T cell receptor beta chains were sequenced from one sample in a study of blood T cell repertoires in COVID-19. Data came from immunoSEQ multiplex PCR; TCRdb stores just in-frame clones and leaves some out. Here the sample spans around 46,000 clones, approximately 80% being singletons. The sequencing input was peripheral blood. These receptors all come from a human donor with active or convalescent COVID-19. The donor label of this sample is uncertain.

The rearrangement uses TRBV28 and TRBJ1-2, with a tentative D call TRBD1 (5 bases). V was trimmed by 3 bases and J by 7 bases, leaving 18 bases between them. The CDR3 has 15 residues. In germline, CDR1 is MDHEN, CDR2 SYDVKM. The CDR3 here is CASSLYQVLGLGYTF. For the CDR3, the DNA is TGTGCCAGCAGTTTGTACCAGGTCTTGGGGCTTGGCTACACCTTC.

The rearrangement joins TRBV7-2 to TRBJ1-5; D uncertain. Germline CDR1 SGHTA, CDR2 FQGNSA. This CDR3 region has 12 residues. Trimming stripped 4 bases from V and 8 bases from J, with 9 bases between. Written as DNA, the CDR3 is TGTGCCAGCAGCTCTTTACACGAGCCCCAGCATTTT. Protein sequence: CASSSLHEPQHF.

This rearrangement joins TRBV19 to TRBJ2-1, with a tentative D call TRBD1 (6 bases). The germline gives CDR1 LNHDA, CDR2 SQIVND (reference sequence). Between the trimmed V and J ends, which lost 8 bases and 5 bases, there was a span of 16 bases. The CDR3 totals 14 residues. CDR3 DNA: TGTGCCAGTTCGCAGGGGCCACCCAACAATGAGCAGTTCTTC. Its protein is CASSQGPPNNEQFF.

The V and J genes are TRBV27 and TRBJ2-7; D gene unclear. The germline CDR1 and CDR2 sequences are MNHEY and SMNVEV (reference sequence). This CDR3 region has 14 residues. Trimming left V 3 bases short and J 0 bases short, with 9 bases between. The CDR3 DNA is TGTGCCAGCAGTTTTGGCGGTAGCTCCTACGAGCAGTACTTC. This encodes CASSFGGSSYEQYF.

The rearrangement links TRBV18 to TRBJ1-2; D gene unclear. Trimming pared 3 bases from V and 2 bases from J, leaving 13 bases between. The CDR3 has 15 residues. The germline V gene encodes CDR1 KGHSH and CDR2 LQKENI. The CDR3 region is CASSPSRERNYGYTF. CDR3 DNA sequence: TGTGCCAGCTCACCGTCCCGGGAAAGAAACTATGGCTACACCTTC.

The chain uses TRBV7-3 and TRBJ1-4; no definite D call. V lost 11 bases to trimming and J lost 8 bases, with 9 bases between them. CDR1 SGHTA and CDR2 FQGTGA come from the germline V gene. CDR3 length: 10 residues. Here the CDR3 DNA reads TGTGCCGGGAGGTGGGAAAAACTGTTTTTT. It codes for CAGRWEKLFF.

The V gene is TRBV5-6, the J gene TRBJ1-5, with D maybe TRBD1 (6 bases). This CDR3 is built from 15 residues. The ends were cut back, 2 bases at V and 6 bases at J, with 15 bases in the middle. Germline lookup yields CDR1 SGHDT and CDR2 YYEEEE. The CDR3, as DNA: TGTGCCAGCAGCTTTTCGTACAGGGAAACTCAGCCCCAGCATTTT. Its protein product is CASSFSYRETQPQHF.

This chain uses TRBV5-1 with TRBJ2-7; 9 bases line up with TRBD1. CDR3 size: 14 residues. The ends lost 2 bases at V and 6 bases at J; junction bases unmatched: 6. The germline gives CDR1 SGHRS, CDR2 YFSETQ. DNA for the CDR3: TGCGCCAGCAGCTTACTGGGACAGGGTCGCGAGCAGTACTTC. Its translation: CASSLLGQGREQYF.

The genes are TRBV28 and TRBJ1-1, with TRBD1 matching over 7 bases. The CDR3 loop spans 12 amino acids. After removal of 6 bases from V and 8 bases from J, the junction contained 6 bases not matched to a gene. CDR1 is MDHEN and CDR2 is SYDVKM in the germline V gene. CDR3 residues: CASRERDSEAFF. CDR3 DNA sequence: TGTGCCAGCAGGGAACGGGACAGCGAAGCTTTCTTT.

This clone appeared a single time. The V and J genes are TRBV9 and TRBJ2-1; TRBD1 aligns across 7 bases. V dropped 5 bases and J dropped 5; count of bases not matched to a gene: 7. CDR1 is SGDLS, CDR2 YYNGEE, per germline. The CDR3 is 14 residues long. CDR3 sequence: CASRPTGRNNEQFF. The CDR3 DNA is TGTGCCAGCAGACCGACAGGGAGAAACAATGAGCAGTTCTTC. Supplemented by reference TRBV9 and TRBJ2-1, the full variable domain reads DSGVTQTPKHLITATGQRVTLRCSPRSGDLSVYWYQQSLDQGLQFLIQYYNGEERAKGNILERFSAQQFPDLHSELNLSSLELGDSALYFCASRPTGRNNEQFFGPGTRLTVL.

The CDR3 loop reads CASSLQGADEKLFF. DNA for the CDR3: TGCGCCAGCAGCCTACAGGGGGCGGATGAAAAACTGTTTTTT. This chain uses TRBV5-1 with TRBJ1-4; 9 positions match TRBD1. The germline gives CDR1 SGHRS, CDR2 YFSETQ. There are 14 residues in the CDR3. With V trimmed by 4 bases and J by 6 bases, 4 bases remained unmatched.

The V call is TRBV7-9, the J call TRBJ1-4, with 7 bases identical to TRBD1. The CDR3 totals 16 residues. J gave up 1 base and V 3 bases, and 5 bases lay outside the gene matches. Germline V gene data show CDR1 as SEHNR and CDR2 as FQNEAQ (reference sequence). The CDR3: CASSLRQGITNEKLFF. Written as DNA, the CDR3 is TGTGCCAGCAGCTTGCGACAGGGAATAACTAATGAAAAACTGTTTTTT.

V is TRBV6-5 and J is TRBJ2-7; D may be TRBD1 (6 bases). This CDR3 spans 14 amino acids. Germline V CDR1 and CDR2: MNHEY, SVGAGI. Trimming took off 0 bases at V and 7 bases at J, with 13 bases between the two ends. In DNA form, the CDR3 reads TGTGCCAGCAGTTACTCGGTCCAGGGGTGGGAGCAGTACTTC. This gives the protein CASSYSVQGWEQYF.

A few counts support this clone. V and J are TRBV30 and TRBJ1-2, with 9 bases identical to TRBD1. The CDR3 sequence is 13 residues long. Germline-derived CDR1 and CDR2 are GTSNPN and SVGIG (reference sequence). The V and J ends lost 0 bases and 7 bases, in that order; junction bases with no gene match: 3. In nucleotides, the CDR3 is TGTGCCTGGAGTGTACACAGGGGGCTTGGCTACACCTTC. It yields the protein CAWSVHRGLGYTF.

The rearrangement joins TRBV15 to TRBJ2-7, with 8 bases lining up with TRBD1. Unmatched junction bases numbered 4, after V lost 4 bases and J lost 2 bases. Germline lookup yields CDR1 LNHNV and CDR2 YYDKDF (reference sequence). The CDR3 is 14 residues long. CDR3 nucleotides: TGTGCCACCAGCAAAGACAGGGGTCCCTACGAGCAGTACTTC. Encoded protein: CATSKDRGPYEQYF.

The sample holds one count of this clone. This chain connects TRBV24-1 to TRBJ2-1; 7 bases fit TRBD2. V dropped 9 bases and J dropped 1; count of bases not matched to a gene: 8. The CDR3 has 15 residues. Germline V gene data show CDR1 as KGHDR and CDR2 as SFDVKD. In DNA form, the CDR3 reads TGTGCCACCGGGACCGGACTAGTTTCCTACAATGAGCAGTTCTTC. It is translated as CATGTGLVSYNEQFF.

The chain recombines TRBV3-1 (or the pseudogene TRBV3-2) with TRBJ1-6; the match to TRBD1 covers 10 bases. The CDR3 is 14 amino acids. V was pared by 4 bases and J by 9 bases, with 3 bases of the junction left unmatched. CDR1 and CDR2 from the germline V gene are LGHDT and YNNKEL (reference sequence). The CDR3: CASSRRDRGSPLHF. CDR3 DNA sequence: TGTGCCAGCAGCCGCCGGGACAGGGGTTCACCCCTCCACTTT.

The chain links TRBV4-3 to TRBJ1-2, with unresolved D. This CDR3 is built from 12 residues. V was pared by 3 bases and J by 2 bases, with 4 bases between. Germline CDR1 is LGHNA and CDR2 is YSLEER. This CDR3 is CASSQENYGYTF. In DNA form, the CDR3 reads TGCGCCAGCAGCCAGGAGAACTATGGCTACACCTTC.